This TCR beta chain was observed in a study of cytomegalovirus exposure and HLA in healthy donors. Study-wide findings and caveats: About 90% or about 30% of the time was how often most TCR beta V segments were productive, according to an earlier analysis.

The CDR3 is 17 residues long, ends included. The germline gives CDR1 SEHNR, CDR2 FQNEAQ (reference sequence). Concerning this clone: Antigen: not known. Because the CDR3's place on the DNA is in doubt, the DNA is left out and the CDR3 is given as listed by TCRdb.

The PCR contained 60 Vbeta and 13 Jbeta primers. Clones were read by immunoSEQ multiplex PCR, and TCRdb kept only the in-frame ones, dropping some. The sample table sets out 200,000 to 250,000 clones. The receptor was derived from a girl aged 2 to 9 in good health and CMV-seropositive. Source material: PBMCs. The chain joins TRBV7-9 to TRBJ1-1; the table's D call, TRBD1, was not checked against the DNA. CDR3 residues: CASSSGQGISLDTEAFF.